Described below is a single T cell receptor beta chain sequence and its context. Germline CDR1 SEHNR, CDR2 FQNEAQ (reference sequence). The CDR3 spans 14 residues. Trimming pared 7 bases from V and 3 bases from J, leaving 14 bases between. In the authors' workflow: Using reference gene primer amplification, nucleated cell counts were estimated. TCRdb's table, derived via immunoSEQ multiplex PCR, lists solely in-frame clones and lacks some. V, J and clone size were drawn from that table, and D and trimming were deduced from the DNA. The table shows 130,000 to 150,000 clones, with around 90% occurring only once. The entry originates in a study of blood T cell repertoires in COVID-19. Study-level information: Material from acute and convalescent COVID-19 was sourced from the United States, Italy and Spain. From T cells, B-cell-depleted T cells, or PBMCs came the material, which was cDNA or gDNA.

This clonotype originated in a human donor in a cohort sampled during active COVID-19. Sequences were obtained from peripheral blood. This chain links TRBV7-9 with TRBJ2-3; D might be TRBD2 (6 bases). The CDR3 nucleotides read TGTGCCAGCACCGGGACTGCCGAGACAGATACGCAGTATTTT. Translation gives CASTGTAETDTQYF.